This note documents a single TCR beta chain sequence. This receptor's antigen is unknown. Nothing much larger sits one base from this clone, and base qualities are not available. The CDR3 has 14 amino acids, counting the end cysteine and phenylalanine. Only the CDR3 region is kept as DNA, spanning 42 bases read in frame from base 1. The V end loses 3 bases and the J end loses 0 bases, and a stretch of 9 bases separates them. CDR1 and CDR2 (SGHRS, YFSETQ) derive from the germline V gene. TCRbeta CDR3 regions were amplified from genomic DNA using the immunoSEQ Assay, a bias-controlled multiplex PCR. As for the original processing: The number of nucleated cells in each sample was estimated by amplification of reference gene primers within the assay. To quantify the absolute abundance of each unique TCRbeta CDR3 rearrangement, sequence reads were collapsed and filtered. For each sample, productive Simpson clonality was calculated by taking the square root of Simpson's diversity index across productive rearrangements. This is the immuneACCESS table as TCRdb keeps it, with only in-frame sequences that have V and J called. A part of the clones is gone; compared with another copy, unresolved V genes explain less than half, and the rest is unexplained. From that table come the V and J calls and clone size; the DNA was used to work out D and trimming. For this sample the table gives fewer than 120,000 clones, of which roughly 85% were detected only once. Of the sample, more than 15% is held by the ten largest clones.

The record originates from a study of blood T cell repertoires in COVID-19 (dated by TCRdb to between 2020 and 2021). General notes on the study: Collaborator samples came from the United States, Italy and Spain and covered acute and convalescent phases of COVID-19. The prospective study material was composed of cDNA or gDNA derived from T cells, B-cell-depleted T cells, or PBMCs. Deeply sampled blood TCRbeta repertoires from subjects exposed to, actively infected with, or recovered from COVID-19 were included in the dataset. The repertoires were made available in a free public database intended to serve as a resource for research on the immune response to SARS-CoV-2. The samples were drawn from the first 160 participants of the ongoing ImmuneRACE study and from 950 to 1,500 subjects provided by 6 global collaborators. The sample metadata nearly always contained a de-identified subject ID, COVID-19 status, age in years and sex. Where available, HLA class I and class II types were obtained from metadata supplied by the sample provider rather than from assay-based typing. General conclusions and limits of the study: The amount of clinical and demographic metadata varied by source and participant and was provided uncurated.

The collaborating institutions used their own protocols to collect whole blood in K2EDTA tubes. For TCRbeta analysis, collaborators shipped samples in one of three forms: frozen whole blood, isolated PBMCs, or DNA extracted from either of those sample types. The clonotype was recovered from a woman older than 75 with active or convalescent COVID-19. Recombination joined TRBV5-1 with TRBJ1-2; the D gene cannot be resolved reliably. The specimen was peripheral blood. The nucleotide sequence is TGCGCCAGCAGCTCCGCGGGATCTAACTATGGCTACACCTTC. Protein translation: CASSSAGSNYGYTF.